One sample yielded the 4 T cell receptor beta chains listed below, sequenced in a study of identical twins. TCRdb called the 5' RACE reads again in MiXCR, with one record for every CDR3 protein. The profile shows 300,000 to 400,000 distinct CDR3 sequences, 9% to 10% of them singletons. The specimen was naive T cells sorted from blood. These receptors were obtained from a woman in her fifties or sixties in good health.

The CDR3 sequence: CASSYATGPEQYF. The CDR3 DNA reads TGTGCCAGCAGCTACGCCACAGGGCCCGAGCAGTACTTC. This chain uses TRBV5-5 with TRBJ2-7, with TRBD1 as a possible D gene (6 bases). Germline values: CDR1 SGHKS, CDR2 YYEKEE (reference sequence). This CDR3 region has 13 residues. V was clipped by 3 bases and J by 6 bases, with 13 bases between them.

This clonotype was counted ten times or more. This sequence joins TRBV27 and TRBJ2-7; 10 bases agree with TRBD2. This CDR3 contains 16 residues. J lost 3 bases, V lost 5 bases, and 10 bases had no gene match. Germline assignment: CDR1 MNHEY and CDR2 SMNVEV (reference sequence). In nucleotides, the CDR3 is TGTGCCAGCAGTCTCCTCGGAACTAGCGGGGTCTACGAGCAGTACTTC. It codes for CASSLLGTSGVYEQYF.

V usage is TRBV12-3 or TRBV12-4 and J usage is TRBJ2-5, with 9 nucleotides matching TRBD1. The CDR3 extends over 15 amino acids. Unmatched junction bases numbered 8, after V lost 6 bases and J lost 3 bases. DNA of the CDR3: TGTGCCAGCAGGCCCACAGGGGGCGAAAAAGAGACCCAGTACTTC. It encodes CASRPTGGEKETQYF.

The table lists this clonotype with a few counts. The chain recombines TRBV7-8 with TRBJ1-5; unclear D gene. Germline V lookup: CDR1 SGHVS, CDR2 FQNEAQ. Between the trimmed V and J ends, which lost 1 base and 6 bases, there was a span of 10 bases. The length of the CDR3 is 14 residues. This CDR3 reads CASSLGSSPQPQHF. CDR3 in DNA: TGTGCCAGCAGCTTAGGTAGTTCACCTCAGCCCCAGCATTTT. Using reference TRBV7-8 and TRBJ1-5 for the parts outside the CDR3, the full variable domain is GAGVSQSPRYKVAKRGQDVALRCDPISGHVSLFWYQQALGQGPEFLTYFQNEAQLDKSGLPSDRFFAERPEGSVSTLKIQRTQQEDSAVYLCASSLGSSPQPQHFGDGTRLSIL.